What follows are 27 T cell receptor beta chains derived from one specimen sequenced in a study of identical twins. TCRdb itself ran the 5' RACE reads through MiXCR, one entry per CDR3 protein. Of about 530,000 distinct CDR3 sequences listed, around 20% are singletons. In addition, the sample was reused for a study of yellow fever vaccine responses in identical twins.

Material: CD4+ T cells sorted from blood. The source of these receptors is a woman between 18 and 29 years old in good health.

Points on this clonotype: The junction and the germline gene differ at one end; a read error may be behind it. The rearrangement links TRBV20-1 to TRBJ2-3; D unresolved. The length of the CDR3 is 15 residues. Germline CDR1 is DFQATT and CDR2 is SNEGSKA (reference sequence). This CDR3 reads CRARVRPSRSDTQYF. In DNA, the CDR3 is TGCAGAGCTAGAGTTCGCCCCTCGCGATCAGATACGCAGTATTTT.

V usage is TRBV10-3 and J usage is TRBJ2-5, with 7 positions matching TRBD1. This CDR3 spans 15 amino acids. The V gene's germline CDR1 is ENHRY and CDR2 SYGVKD. V dropped 4 bases and J dropped 0; count of bases not matched to a gene: 5. CDR3 bases: TGTGCCATCAGTGGACGACAGGGCTACCAAGAGACCCAGTACTTC. Protein: CAISGRQGYQETQYF.

V and J are TRBV9 and TRBJ2-5; no reliable D call. V was trimmed by 4 bases and J by 0 bases, leaving 16 bases between them. Germline CDR1 and CDR2: SGDLS and YYNGEE. There are 16 residues in the CDR3. CDR3 DNA sequence: TGTGCCAGCAGCCTGACCCAGGTGATGTACCAAGAGACCCAGTACTTC. Translated: CASSLTQVMYQETQYF. Based on the CDR3 plus reference TRBV9 and TRBJ2-5, the full variable domain is DSGVTQTPKHLITATGQRVTLRCSPRSGDLSVYWYQQSLDQGLQFLIQYYNGEERAKGNILERFSAQQFPDLHSELNLSSLELGDSALYFCASSLTQVMYQETQYFGPGTRLLVL.

This rearrangement joins TRBV28 to TRBJ2-7; D possibly corresponds to TRBD2 (6 bases). The CDR3 covers 14 residues. Per germline, CDR1 MDHEN and CDR2 SYDVKM. The ends were cut back, 6 bases at V and 1 base at J, with 13 bases in the middle. CDR3 bases: TGTGCCAGCAGGACCACCGGGAGATCCTACGAGCAGTACTTC. Translation: CASRTTGRSYEQYF.

The chain has TRBV5-1 and TRBJ2-3; 11 bases agree with TRBD2. Germline values: CDR1 SGHRS, CDR2 YFSETQ. Trimming at V came to 0 bases and at J to 7 bases, leaving 10 bases not matched to a gene. This CDR3 has 17 amino acids. Here the CDR3 DNA reads TGCGCCAGCAGCTTGGTACTAGCGGGAGATTTTGGTAATACGCAGTATTTT. Its translation: CASSLVLAGDFGNTQYF.

The rearrangement uses TRBV29-1 and TRBJ2-5, with a possible D match to TRBD2 (5 bases). The CDR3 is made up of 13 amino acids. Trimming took off 2 bases at V and 2 bases at J, with 9 bases between the two ends. Germline V CDR1 and CDR2: SQVTM, ANQGSEA. The CDR3 DNA follows: TGCAGCGTTGAACGAGGGAGACAAGAGACCCAGTACTTC. Protein: CSVERGRQETQYF.

This clonotype was counted a few times. The gene calls are TRBV24-1 and TRBJ2-3; tentative D call: TRBD2 (6 bases). The CDR3 contains 14 residues. The V end lost 3 bases, the J end lost 5 bases, and 11 bases lay between the germline ends. Germline assignment: CDR1 KGHDR and CDR2 SFDVKD. CDR3 bases: TGTGCCACCAGTGATGAACGGGGGAGAGATACGCAGTATTTT. Translating gives CATSDERGRDTQYF.

CDR3 DNA: TGCAGTGCTAGACCCCATGGGCAGATCCGGGGGCAAGAGACCCAGTACTTC. Its protein product is CSARPHGQIRGQETQYF. The chain carries TRBV20-1 and TRBJ2-5; D is perhaps TRBD2 (6 bases). The germline CDR1 and CDR2 sequences are DFQATT and SNEGSKA (reference sequence). The CDR3 sequence is 17 residues long. V was cut by 2 bases and J by 2 bases, with 21 bases left in between.

This clonotype occurred a few times. This chain connects TRBV4-1 to TRBJ2-7; TRBD2 matches 7 bases. With 5 bases clipped from V and 6 bases from J, the junction kept 7 bases outside the gene matches. This CDR3 spans 13 amino acids. Per germline, CDR1 MGHRA and CDR2 YSYEKL. CDR3 sequence reads: CASSTAGEGEQYF. CDR3 coding DNA: TGCGCCAGCAGCACGGCGGGGGAGGGCGAGCAGTACTTC.

This clonotype turned up a few times. This chain connects TRBV20-1 to TRBJ1-5, with a possible D match to TRBD1 (5 bases). In germline, CDR1 is DFQATT, CDR2 SNEGSKA (reference sequence). The V gene lost 1 base and the J gene lost 2 bases, with 9 bases spanning the gap. This CDR3 has 14 amino acids. For the CDR3, the DNA is TGCAGTGCTAGAGTCTCGACAGGCAATCAGCCCCAGCATTTT. Its translation is CSARVSTGNQPQHF.

This chain joins TRBV4-1 and TRBJ2-1, with 11 bases matching TRBD2. Losses at the gene ends were 5 bases for V and 6 bases for J; bases not matched to a gene: 12. The germline V gene encodes CDR1 MGHRA and CDR2 YSYEKL. This CDR3 is built from 17 residues. The CDR3 nucleotides read TGCGCCAGCAGCTTCCGGAGGGCTAGCGGGAGGCTCAATGAGCAGTTCTTC. This sequence encodes CASSFRRASGRLNEQFF.

This clonotype was detected many times. The V and J genes are TRBV12-3 or TRBV12-4 and TRBJ2-3; D is undetermined. Trimming cost V 3 bases and J 4 bases, with 14 bases left between them. This CDR3 is built from 15 residues. The CDR3 bases are TGTGCCAGCAGTTTTTTGAGACTCGCTGCAGATACGCAGTATTTT. Its translation: CASSFLRLAADTQYF.

The rearrangement links TRBV2 to TRBJ2-1; 10 bases agree with TRBD1. The CDR3 runs to 11 residues. The V segment lost 6 bases and the J segment 14 bases; nucleotides outside the gene matches: 4. Germline CDR1 reads SNHLY; CDR2 reads FYNNEI. CDR3 DNA sequence: TGTGCCAGCAGGGGAGGACAGGGGGAGTTCTTC. Residues: CASRGGQGEFF.

This clonotype was found many times. This chain joins TRBV5-6 and TRBJ1-1; 9 bases are shared with TRBD1. Germline V CDR1 and CDR2: SGHDT, YYEEEE. The CDR3 totals 16 residues. V was clipped by 4 bases and J by 1 base; unmatched bases: 8. The CDR3 protein is CASSMDRGSTNTEAFF. For the CDR3, the DNA is TGTGCCAGCAGCATGGACAGGGGTTCTACGAACACTGAAGCTTTCTTT.

The chain is built from TRBV15 and TRBJ2-6, with 7 positions matching TRBD1. Unmatched junction bases numbered 8, after V lost 0 bases and J lost 0 bases. Germline V gene lookup returns CDR1 LNHNV and CDR2 YYDKDF (reference sequence). This CDR3 contains 19 residues. CDR3 sequence: CATSREGGTVSSGANVLTF. CDR3 coding DNA: TGTGCCACCAGCAGAGAAGGTGGGACAGTCAGCTCTGGGGCCAACGTCCTGACTTTC.

The table lists this clonotype with a few counts. The genes are TRBV5-1 and TRBJ2-5; D perhaps matches TRBD2 (6 bases). The V end was cut by 0 bases, the J end by 5 bases, with 14 bases between. The germline CDR1 and CDR2 sequences are SGHRS and YFSETQ. This CDR3 is built from 15 residues. This CDR3 is CASSLEGYGGETQYF. The CDR3 DNA sequence: TGCGCCAGCAGCTTGGAAGGGTACGGGGGTGAGACCCAGTACTTC.

The rearrangement links TRBV20-1 to TRBJ1-5; D may be TRBD1 (5 bases). CDR1 is DFQATT and CDR2 is SNEGSKA in the germline V gene (reference sequence). Trimming pared 5 bases from V and 2 bases from J, leaving 13 bases between. The CDR3 is 14 residues long. Here the CDR3 reads CSAGGAGGNQPQHF. Written as DNA, the CDR3 is TGCAGTGCTGGAGGGGCTGGAGGCAATCAGCCCCAGCATTTT.

This chain joins TRBV10-3 and TRBJ2-7; perhaps TRBD2 as D (6 bases). This CDR3 contains 16 residues. Germline loops: CDR1 ENHRY, CDR2 SYGVKD. The CDR3 reads CATSRGYRDSKYEQYV. For the CDR3, the DNA is TGTGCCACCAGTCGGGGATACCGGGACTCCAAATACGAGCAGTACGTC.

The rearrangement joins TRBV20-1 to TRBJ2-3; TRBD2 is a possible D gene (6 bases). V was pared by 2 bases and J by 1 base, with 10 bases between. The CDR3 runs to 14 residues. The germline V gene encodes CDR1 DFQATT and CDR2 SNEGSKA (reference sequence). The DNA for the CDR3 is TGCAGTGCTAGACAGCGCGGGGGCACAGATACGCAGTATTTT. Its translation: CSARQRGGTDTQYF.

V is TRBV28 and J is TRBJ2-3; D gene ambiguous. Germline-derived CDR1 and CDR2 are MDHEN and SYDVKM. The CDR3 covers 15 residues. V lost 5 bases, J lost 4 bases, and 16 bases lay in between. DNA for the CDR3: TGTGCCAGCAGTCCCCTGGTGACTCCATCAGATACGCAGTATTTT. It codes for CASSPLVTPSDTQYF.

This clonotype has just a few counts. The gene calls are TRBV5-5 and TRBJ2-7; 9 bases are shared with TRBD1. The CDR3 is 15 amino acids. Trimming removed 3 bases from V and 0 bases from J; junction bases left unmatched: 4. Germline assignment: CDR1 SGHKS and CDR2 YYEKEE (reference sequence). Written as DNA, the CDR3 is TGTGCCAGCAGCTCTGACAGGGGGGGCTCCTACGAGCAGTACTTC. It encodes CASSSDRGGSYEQYF.

This chain links TRBV2 with TRBJ1-5; TRBD1 matches 8 bases. This CDR3 contains 15 residues. The germline CDR1 and CDR2 sequences are SNHLY and FYNNEI. J lost 7 bases, V lost 3 bases, and 8 bases had no gene match. CDR3 amino acids: CASSETAGGRQPQHF. Here the CDR3 DNA reads TGTGCCAGCAGTGAGACCGCAGGGGGCCGGCAGCCCCAGCATTTT.

The chain is built from TRBV20-1 and TRBJ1-2; 7 bases are shared with TRBD1. The CDR3 has 14 amino acids. V gave up 3 bases and J gave up 8 bases; unmatched junction bases: 12. Germline CDR1 is DFQATT and CDR2 is SNEGSKA (reference sequence). In DNA, the CDR3 is TGCAGTGCTAGTAGTAGGTCGACAGGGAAGGGCTACACCTTC. Residues: CSASSRSTGKGYTF.

The count of this clonotype is one. This chain uses TRBV20-1 with TRBJ2-2; 8 nucleotides line up with TRBD1. The germline V gene encodes CDR1 DFQATT and CDR2 SNEGSKA (reference sequence). The CDR3 runs 12 residues. J gave up 6 bases and V 6 bases, and 3 bases lay outside the gene matches. The CDR3 is CSARTGPGELFF. The DNA of the CDR3 is TGCAGTGCACGGACAGGGCCCGGGGAGCTGTTTTTT.

The chain joins TRBV9 to TRBJ1-2, with TRBD1 matching over 10 bases. The CDR3 has 17 residues. In germline, CDR1 is SGDLS, CDR2 YYNGEE. V trimming: 2 bases; J trimming: 6 bases; junction bases outside the gene matches: 13. CDR3 amino acids: CASSVGTGATLGDGYTF. The CDR3 DNA reads as TGTGCCAGCAGCGTGGGGACAGGGGCTACTCTTGGGGATGGCTACACCTTC.

V is TRBV12-3 or TRBV12-4 and J is TRBJ1-1; the D is unclear. Deletions cut 2 bases from V and 3 bases from J, with 10 bases between. The CDR3 runs 14 residues. CDR3 DNA sequence: TGTGCCAGCAGTTTATTGTGGGGAGACACTGAAGCTTTCTTT. This gives the protein CASSLLWGDTEAFF.

Only a few counts were recorded for this clonotype. The chain joins TRBV5-8 to TRBJ2-7; D might be TRBD1 (5 bases). Trimming pared 6 bases from V and 2 bases from J, leaving 18 bases between. The length of the CDR3 is 15 residues. Per germline, CDR1 SGHTS and CDR2 YDEGEE. CDR3 in amino acids: CASNGQGWETYEQYF. In nucleotides, the CDR3 is TGTGCCAGCAACGGACAAGGTTGGGAAACCTACGAGCAGTACTTC.